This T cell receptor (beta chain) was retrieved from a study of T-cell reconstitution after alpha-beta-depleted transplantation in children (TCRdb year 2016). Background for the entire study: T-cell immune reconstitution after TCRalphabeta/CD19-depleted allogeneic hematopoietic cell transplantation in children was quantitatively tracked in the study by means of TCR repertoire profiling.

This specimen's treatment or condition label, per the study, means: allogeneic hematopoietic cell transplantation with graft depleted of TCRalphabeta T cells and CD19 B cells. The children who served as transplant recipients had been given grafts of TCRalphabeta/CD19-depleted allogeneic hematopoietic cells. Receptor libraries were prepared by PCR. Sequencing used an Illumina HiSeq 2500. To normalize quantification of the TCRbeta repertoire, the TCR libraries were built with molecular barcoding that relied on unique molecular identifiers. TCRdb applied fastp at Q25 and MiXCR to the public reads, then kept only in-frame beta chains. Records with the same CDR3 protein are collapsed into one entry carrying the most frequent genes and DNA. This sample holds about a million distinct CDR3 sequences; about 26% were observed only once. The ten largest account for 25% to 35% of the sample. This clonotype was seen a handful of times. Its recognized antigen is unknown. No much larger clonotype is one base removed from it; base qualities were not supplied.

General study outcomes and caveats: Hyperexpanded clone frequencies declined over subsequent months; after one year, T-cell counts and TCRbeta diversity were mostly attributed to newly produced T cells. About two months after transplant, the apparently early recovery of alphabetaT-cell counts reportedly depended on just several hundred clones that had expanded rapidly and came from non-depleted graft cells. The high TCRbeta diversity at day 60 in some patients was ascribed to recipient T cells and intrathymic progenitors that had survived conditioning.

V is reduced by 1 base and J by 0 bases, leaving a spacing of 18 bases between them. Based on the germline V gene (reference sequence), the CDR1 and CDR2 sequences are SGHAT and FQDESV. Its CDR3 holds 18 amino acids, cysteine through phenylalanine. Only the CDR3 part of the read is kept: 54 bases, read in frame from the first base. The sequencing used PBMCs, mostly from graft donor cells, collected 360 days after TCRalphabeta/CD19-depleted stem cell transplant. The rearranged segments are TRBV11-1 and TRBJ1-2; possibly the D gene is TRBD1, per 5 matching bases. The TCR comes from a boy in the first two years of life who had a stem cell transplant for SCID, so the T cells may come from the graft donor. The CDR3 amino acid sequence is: CASSLDITRDRANYGYTF. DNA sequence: TGTGCCAGCAGCTTAGACATTACAAGGGACCGCGCTAACTATGGCTACACCTTC. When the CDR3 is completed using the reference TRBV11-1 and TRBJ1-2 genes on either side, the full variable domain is EAEVAQSPRYKITEKSQAVAFWCDPISGHATLYWYRQILGQGPELLVQFQDESVVDDSQLPKDRFSAERLKGVDSTLKIQPAELGDSAMYLCASSLDITRDRANYGYTFGSGTRLTVV.